This record concerns one T cell receptor (beta chain) sequence. Its antigen is currently unknown. Per germline, CDR1 SGHAT and CDR2 FQNNGV. The CDR3 is made up of 18 amino acids. The V segment lost 2 bases and the J segment 2 bases; nucleotides outside the gene matches: 15. The data stem from a study of PD-1 blockade in mismatch repair-deficient tumors. At the level of the study: Enrolled about 2012-2016, patients had progressing, pretreated mismatch repair-deficient cancers of around 12 types.

The table came from immunoSEQ multiplex PCR; TCRdb's copy has only in-frame clones and leaves some out. The sample carries around 120,000 clones, around nine tenths recorded once. Study outcomes and limitations: Rapid post-treatment expansion, then contraction, generally preceding radiologic response, marked tumor-resident clones.

PCR or immunohistochemistry showed mismatch repair deficiency in every enrolled patient. TCRs were sequenced from a few patients responding to pembrolizumab. V usage is TRBV11-2 and J usage is TRBJ2-7; 7 bases map to TRBD2. Here the sequenced sample was peripheral blood, taken approximately 70 weeks after starting pembrolizumab. The receptor comes from an adult with mismatch repair-deficient cancer. The CDR3 region is CASSLYPISGGGTYEQYF. The CDR3 DNA reads as TGTGCCAGCAGCTTATACCCGATATCGGGCGGGGGAACCTACGAGCAGTACTTC.